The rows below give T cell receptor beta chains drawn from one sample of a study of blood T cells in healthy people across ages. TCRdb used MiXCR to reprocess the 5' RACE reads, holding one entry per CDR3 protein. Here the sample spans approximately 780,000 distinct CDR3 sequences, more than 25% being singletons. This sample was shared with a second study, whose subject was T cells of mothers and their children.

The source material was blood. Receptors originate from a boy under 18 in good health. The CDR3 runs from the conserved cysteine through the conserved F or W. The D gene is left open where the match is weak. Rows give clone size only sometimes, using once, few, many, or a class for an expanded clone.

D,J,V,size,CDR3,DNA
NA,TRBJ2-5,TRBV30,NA,CAWSPSAETQYF,TGTGCCTGGAGCCCCTCCGCGGAGACCCAGTACTTC
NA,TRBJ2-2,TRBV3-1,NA,CASSQGAGDANTGELFF,TGTGCCAGCAGCCAAGGGGCAGGCGACGCGAACACCGGGGAGCTGTTTTTT
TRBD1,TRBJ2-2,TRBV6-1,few,CASSERDRGLLNFGELFF,TGTGCCAGCAGTGAACGAGACAGGGGGCTTTTGAACTTCGGGGAGCTGTTTTTT
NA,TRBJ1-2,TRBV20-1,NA,CSAERWGGLYGYTF,TGCAGTGCCGAAAGGTGGGGAGGCCTCTATGGCTACACCTTC
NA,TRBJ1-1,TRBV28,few,CASSMQLNTEAFF,TGTGCCAGCAGCATGCAGCTGAACACTGAAGCTTTCTTT
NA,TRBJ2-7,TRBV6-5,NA,CASSYSERYEQYF,TGTGCCAGCAGTTACTCCGAACGGTACGAGCAGTACTTC
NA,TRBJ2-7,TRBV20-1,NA,CSAAGSYEQYF,TGCAGTGCCGCGGGCTCCTACGAGCAGTACTTC
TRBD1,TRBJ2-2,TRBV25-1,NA,CASRGQGKNTGELFF,TGTGCCAGCCGCGGACAGGGAAAGAACACCGGGGAGCTGTTTTTT
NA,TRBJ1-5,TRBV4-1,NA,CASSHGGAASGQPQHF,TGCGCCAGCAGCCATGGGGGGGCGGCAAGCGGGCAGCCCCAGCATTTT
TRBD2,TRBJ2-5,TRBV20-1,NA,CSGSQLAGGETQYF,TGCAGCGGCTCCCAACTAGCGGGAGGAGAGACCCAGTACTTC
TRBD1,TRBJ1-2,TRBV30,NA,CAWSRTGTKNGYTF,TGTGCCTGGAGCCGGACAGGGACGAAAAATGGCTACACCTTC
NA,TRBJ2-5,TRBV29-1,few,CSAAQFAGPPEETQYF,TGCAGCGCCGCCCAGTTTGCGGGCCCCCCCGAAGAGACCCAGTACTTC
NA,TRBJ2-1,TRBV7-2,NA,CASSPQTAALNEQFF,TGTGCCAGCAGTCCCCAAACGGCGGCCTTAAATGAGCAGTTCTTC
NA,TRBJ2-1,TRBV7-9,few,CASSLGPAGASNEQFF,TGTGCCAGCAGCTTAGGCCCGGCAGGGGCCTCGAATGAGCAGTTCTTC
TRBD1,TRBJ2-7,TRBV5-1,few,CASSTRGSGRSYEQYF,TGCGCCAGCAGCACCAGGGGGTCGGGTCGCTCCTACGAGCAGTACTTC
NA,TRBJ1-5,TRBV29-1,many,CSVGDRINQPQHF,TGCAGCGTTGGTGACAGAATCAATCAGCCCCAGCATTTT
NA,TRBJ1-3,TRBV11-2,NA,CASSRGSYSGNTIYF,TGTGCCAGCAGCCGCGGTAGTTACTCTGGAAACACCATATATTTT
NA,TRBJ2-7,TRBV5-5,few,CASNRRAGGYEQYF,TGTGCCAGCAACCGCCGTGCAGGAGGTTACGAGCAGTACTTC
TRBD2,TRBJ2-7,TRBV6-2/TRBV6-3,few,CASSYGPAGAGYEQYF,TGTGCCAGCAGTTACGGGCCAGCGGGGGCTGGCTACGAGCAGTACTTC
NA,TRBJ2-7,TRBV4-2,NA,CASSQDGQSFSSYEQYF,TGTGCCAGCAGCCAGGACGGACAGTCCTTCAGCTCCTACGAGCAGTACTTC
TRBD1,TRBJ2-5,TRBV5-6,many,CASSVTGTAQETQYF,TGTGCCAGCAGCGTCACCGGGACAGCCCAAGAGACCCAGTACTTC
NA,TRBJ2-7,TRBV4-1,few,CASSPRVGNYEQYF,TGCGCCAGCAGTCCAAGGGTGGGAAACTACGAGCAGTACTTC
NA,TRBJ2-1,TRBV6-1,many,CASSEWVPDNEQFF,TGTGCCAGCAGTGAATGGGTCCCGGACAATGAGCAGTTCTTC
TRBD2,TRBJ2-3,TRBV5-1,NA,CASSSGGSTRTDTQYF,TGCGCCAGCAGCTCGGGGGGATCTACTCGCACAGATACGCAGTATTTT
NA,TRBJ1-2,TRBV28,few,CASSLMARSYGYTF,TGTGCCAGCAGTTTAATGGCCAGGAGTTATGGCTACACCTTC
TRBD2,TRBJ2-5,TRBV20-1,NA,CSAESSGGARETQYF,TGCAGTGCTGAGTCTAGCGGGGGGGCGCGGGAGACCCAGTACTTC
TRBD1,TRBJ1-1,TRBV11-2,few,CASSPSDRGVTEAFF,TGTGCCAGCAGCCCCAGCGACAGGGGTGTAACTGAAGCTTTCTTT
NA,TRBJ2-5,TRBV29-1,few,CSVELTQETQYF,TGCAGCGTTGAGCTGACTCAAGAGACCCAGTACTTC
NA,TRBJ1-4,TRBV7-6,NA,CASSLRERLSDKLFF,TGTGCCAGCAGCTTAAGAGAAAGGCTGAGTGACAAACTGTTTTTT
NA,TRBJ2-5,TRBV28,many,CASSSPGRKGAQYF,TGTGCCAGCAGTTCACCGGGACGAAAAGGGGCCCAGTACTTC
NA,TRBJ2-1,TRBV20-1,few,CSAAKPERANHNEQFF,TGCAGTGCTGCAAAACCCGAGCGGGCGAACCACAATGAGCAGTTCTTC
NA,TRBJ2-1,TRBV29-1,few,CSGLLGAGNNEQFF,TGCAGCGGGCTATTGGGGGCGGGGAACAATGAGCAGTTCTTC
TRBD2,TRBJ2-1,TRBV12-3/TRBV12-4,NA,CASSLGIAGGSNEQFF,TGTGCCAGCAGTTTAGGTATAGCGGGGGGTTCCAATGAGCAGTTCTTC
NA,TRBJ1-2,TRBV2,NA,CASSPPGDYGYTF,TGTGCCAGCAGTCCCCCAGGGGACTATGGCTACACCTTC
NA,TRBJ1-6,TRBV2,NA,CASSDRDTYNSPLHF,TGTGCCAGCAGTGACAGGGACACCTATAATTCACCCCTCCACTTT
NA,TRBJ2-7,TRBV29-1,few,CSATTPEGQEDEQYF,TGCAGCGCCACCACCCCGGAGGGGCAGGAAGACGAGCAGTACTTC
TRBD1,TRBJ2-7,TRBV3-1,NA,CASSQVGLTGGPTSSYEQYF,TGCGCCAGCAGCCAAGTCGGTCTTACAGGGGGCCCGACCAGCTCCTACGAGCAGTACTTC
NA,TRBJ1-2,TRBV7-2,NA,CASSPWDTVNYGYTF,TGTGCCAGCAGCCCTTGGGACACAGTTAACTATGGCTACACCTTC
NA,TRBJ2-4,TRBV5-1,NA,CASSLVPQIKNIQYF,TGCGCCAGCAGCTTGGTCCCACAGATCAAAAACATTCAGTACTTC
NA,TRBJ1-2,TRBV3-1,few,CASSQDTLNNYGYTF,TGTGCCAGCAGCCAAGATACCCTGAATAACTATGGCTACACCTTC
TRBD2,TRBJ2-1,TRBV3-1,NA,CASSQAMRGFSYNEQFF,TGTGCCAGCAGCCAAGCCATGCGGGGGTTCTCCTACAATGAGCAGTTCTTC
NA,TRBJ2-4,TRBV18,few,CASSSREVGIQYF,TGTGCCAGCTCATCCCGAGAAGTGGGTATTCAGTACTTC
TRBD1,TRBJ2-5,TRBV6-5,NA,CASSLTGDRETQYF,TGTGCCAGCAGCTTGACAGGGGATAGGGAGACCCAGTACTTC
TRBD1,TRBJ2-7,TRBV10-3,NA,CAISESGQVSYEQYF,TGTGCCATCAGTGAGTCGGGACAGGTCTCCTACGAGCAGTACTTC
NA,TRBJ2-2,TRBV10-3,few,CAISDGGLNTGELFF,TGTGCCATCAGTGATGGGGGACTGAACACCGGGGAGCTGTTTTTT
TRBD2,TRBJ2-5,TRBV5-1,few,CASSFAGTSKSQETQYF,TGCGCCAGCAGCTTTGCCGGGACTAGCAAAAGCCAAGAGACCCAGTACTTC
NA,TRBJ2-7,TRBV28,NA,CASSTHSYEQYF,TGTGCCAGCAGTACGCACAGTTACGAGCAGTACTTC
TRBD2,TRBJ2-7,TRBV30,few,CAWSSGLAGNYEQYF,TGTGCCTGGAGTTCCGGACTAGCGGGGAACTACGAGCAGTACTTC
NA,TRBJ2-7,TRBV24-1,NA,CATRHYGRYKQYF,TGTGCCACCAGACATTATGGACGCTACAAGCAGTACTTC
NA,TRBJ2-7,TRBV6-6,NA,CASSYASGEQYF,TGTGCCAGCAGTTACGCCTCCGGGGAGCAGTACTTC
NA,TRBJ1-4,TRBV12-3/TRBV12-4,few,CASSLARGGWDEKLFF,TGTGCCAGCAGTTTGGCCCGGGGAGGGTGGGACGAAAAACTGTTTTTT
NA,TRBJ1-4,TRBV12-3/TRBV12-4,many,CASSLRATNEKLFF,TGTGCCAGCAGTTTGAGGGCAACTAATGAAAAACTGTTTTTT
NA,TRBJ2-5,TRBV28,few,CASTPGRYQETQYF,TGTGCCAGCACTCCCGGACGCTACCAAGAGACCCAGTACTTC
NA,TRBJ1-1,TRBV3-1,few,CASSRQSYMNTEAFF,TGTGCCAGCAGCCGACAGTCTTACATGAACACTGAAGCTTTCTTT
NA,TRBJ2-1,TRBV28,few,CASSLQAGKTYNEQFF,TGTGCCAGCAGCTTACAGGCCGGGAAAACCTACAATGAGCAGTTCTTC
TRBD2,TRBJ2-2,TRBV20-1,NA,CSALAGTNTGELFF,TGCAGTGCCTTAGCGGGGACGAACACCGGGGAGCTGTTTTTT
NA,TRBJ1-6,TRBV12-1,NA,CASSPKRAGNSPLHF,TGTGCCAGCAGCCCGAAAAGGGCAGGGAATTCACCCCTCCACTTT
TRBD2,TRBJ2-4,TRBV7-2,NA,CASSLELSGGARNIQYF,TGTGCCAGCAGCTTAGAATTAAGCGGGGGGGCCAGAAACATTCAGTACTTC